This passage covers 26 T cell receptor beta chains from one sample sequenced in a study of PD-L1 blockade in urothelial cancer. TCRdb's copy holds only in-frame clones and misses some; the assay was immunoSEQ multiplex PCR. In the table there are 40,000 to 55,000 clones, roughly 90% of which are singletons. Time point meaning: pretreatment peripheral blood. Sequences were derived from PBMCs, sampled around atezolizumab (anti-PD-L1) treatment. Receptors originate from a donor at least 40 years old with urothelial cancer.

This clone appeared a few times. This chain connects TRBV5-4 to TRBJ2-1; D might be TRBD1 (5 bases). CDR1 and CDR2 from the germline V gene are SGHNT and YYREEE (reference sequence). The V end lost 4 bases, the J end lost 12 bases, and 23 bases lay between the germline ends. The CDR3 length is 15 residues. The CDR3 reads CASSPGHRSPAGQFF. In DNA form, the CDR3 reads TGTGCCAGCAGCCCCGGACACCGTTCCCCGGCTGGGCAGTTCTTC.

V and J are TRBV28 and TRBJ2-3; perhaps TRBD2 as D (6 bases). V lost 5 bases to trimming and J lost 1 base, with 13 bases between them. The germline CDR1 and CDR2 sequences are MDHEN and SYDVKM. The CDR3 sequence is 15 residues long. The CDR3 protein is CASSGRLERTDTQYF. In DNA, the CDR3 is TGTGCCAGCAGTGGTCGACTAGAACGCACAGATACGCAGTATTTT. Full variable domain (remainder filled in from reference TRBV28 and TRBJ2-3): DVKVTQSSRYLVKRTGEKVFLECVQDMDHENMFWYRQDPGLGLRLIYFSYDVKMKEKGDIPEGYSVSREKKERFSLILESASTNQTSMYLCASSGRLERTDTQYFGPGTRLTVL.

The chain recombines TRBV5-4 with TRBJ1-1, with D perhaps TRBD1 (6 bases). Deletions cut 0 bases from V and 9 bases from J, with 15 bases between. Germline lookup yields CDR1 SGHNT and CDR2 YYREEE (reference sequence). The CDR3 is 14 amino acids. The CDR3 loop reads CASSLDSQGRKAFF. Here the CDR3 DNA reads TGTGCCAGCAGCTTGGATTCACAGGGCCGGAAAGCTTTCTTT.

V is TRBV4-1 and J is TRBJ2-5; the D is unclear. V lost 6 bases and J 3 bases, leaving 11 bases between the germline ends. The CDR3 loop spans 13 amino acids. Germline CDR1 MGHRA, CDR2 YSYEKL. CDR3 DNA sequence: TGCGCCAGCAGACCCGCGGCCGAAGAGACCCAGTACTTC. This gives the protein CASRPAAEETQYF.

CDR3 in amino acids: CASAPGGTGGYEQYF. In DNA, the CDR3 is TGTGCCAGCGCACCCGGGGGGACAGGGGGCTACGAGCAGTACTTC. The genes are TRBV7-8 and TRBJ2-7; 11 bases are a match to TRBD1. The CDR3 totals 15 residues. Germline V gene data show CDR1 as SGHVS and CDR2 as FQNEAQ. Unmatched junction bases numbered 9, after V lost 8 bases and J lost 3 bases.

The rearrangement uses TRBV7-9 and TRBJ1-1; no firm D call. V gave up 5 bases and J gave up 7 bases, with 11 bases separating them. Germline-derived CDR1 and CDR2 are SEHNR and FQNEAQ (reference sequence). The CDR3 length is 12 residues. The CDR3 coding sequence is TGTGCCAGCAGCCACGGAGGGCTTGAAGCTTTCTTT. As protein: CASSHGGLEAFF.

V and J are TRBV7-3 and TRBJ2-2; 8 nucleotides match TRBD1. Per the germline V gene, CDR1 is SGHTA and CDR2 is FQGTGA. The CDR3 totals 14 residues. Trimming removed 4 bases from V and 8 bases from J; junction bases left unmatched: 6. CDR3 sequence: CASSSRQGRGELFF. CDR3 nucleotide sequence: TGTGCCAGCAGCTCCCGACAGGGGCGGGGGGAGCTGTTTTTT. Supplemented by reference TRBV7-3 and TRBJ2-2, the full variable domain reads GAGVSQTPSNKVTEKGKYVELRCDPISGHTALYWYRQSLGQGPEFLIYFQGTGAADDSGLPNDRFFAVRPEGSVSTLKIQRTERGDSAVYLCASSSRQGRGELFFGEGSRLTVL.

In this sample, this clone turned up once. The rearrangement links TRBV7-2 to TRBJ2-5, with 7 bases aligning to TRBD2. Losses at the gene ends were 1 base for V and 4 bases for J; bases not matched to a gene: 3. CDR3 size: 14 residues. Germline V gene lookup returns CDR1 SGHTA and CDR2 FQGNSA. The CDR3 DNA is TGTGCCAGCAGCTTAGATGGGGGGGTAGAGACCCAGTACTTC. As protein: CASSLDGGVETQYF.

This rearrangement joins TRBV13 to TRBJ2-3; 9 nucleotides agree with TRBD2. The CDR3 covers 16 residues. CDR1 and CDR2 from the germline V gene are PRHDT and FYEKMQ (reference sequence). Unmatched junction bases numbered 3, after V lost 1 base and J lost 1 base. The CDR3 here is CASSLEGLAGTDTQYF. The CDR3 nucleotides read TGTGCCAGCAGCTTAGAGGGACTAGCTGGCACAGATACGCAGTATTTT.

This chain joins TRBV18 and TRBJ1-1; 8 nucleotides align to TRBD1. V was pared by 3 bases and J by 6 bases, with 3 bases of the junction left unmatched. Germline CDR1 KGHSH, CDR2 LQKENI. The CDR3 runs 13 residues. This chain's CDR3 is CASSPGQEPEAFF. For the CDR3, the DNA is TGTGCCAGCTCACCGGGACAGGAGCCTGAAGCTTTCTTT.

The chain uses TRBV5-4 and TRBJ2-5; D is possibly TRBD2 (5 bases). Germline-derived CDR1 and CDR2 are SGHNT and YYREEE (reference sequence). This CDR3 has 17 residues. The V gene lost 4 bases and the J gene lost 4 bases, with 23 bases spanning the gap. CDR3: CASSPPGSDATRETQYF. CDR3 coding DNA: TGTGCCAGCAGCCCGCCGGGAAGCGACGCCACACGAGAGACCCAGTACTTC.

The V call is TRBV14, the J call TRBJ1-3; 7 bases map to TRBD1. This CDR3 has 15 amino acids. Trimming cost V 3 bases and J 3 bases; bases outside gene matches: 5. The germline V gene encodes CDR1 SGHDN and CDR2 FVKESK. The CDR3 region is CASSHGRGSGNTIYF. Written as DNA, the CDR3 is TGTGCCAGCAGCCACGGCAGGGGGAGTGGAAACACCATATATTTT.

This chain uses TRBV6-5 with TRBJ1-1; D unresolved. The germline V gene has CDR1 MNHEY and CDR2 SVGAGI. The V gene lost 10 bases and the J gene lost 4 bases, with 10 bases spanning the gap. CDR3 length: 11 residues. The CDR3 region has the DNA TGTGCCATCTTCTCGAGCACTGAAGCTTTCTTT. This sequence encodes CAIFSSTEAFF.

In its sample, this clone was seen once. The chain employs TRBV28 and TRBJ2-3; tentative D call: TRBD2 (5 bases). The V gene's germline CDR1 is MDHEN and CDR2 SYDVKM. The CDR3 has 13 residues. Trimming removed 10 bases at V and 0 bases at J, with 11 bases between. The CDR3 region is CATKRTSTDTQYF. Written as DNA, the CDR3 is TGTGCCACCAAGCGGACTAGCACAGATACGCAGTATTTT.

This clone was seen more than once but under ten times. The gene calls are TRBV15 and TRBJ2-7, with 7 bases lining up with TRBD1. The ends lost 1 base at V and 5 bases at J; junction bases unmatched: 8. The germline CDR1 and CDR2 sequences are LNHNV and YYDKDF (reference sequence). The CDR3 runs to 15 residues. In DNA, the CDR3 is TGTGCCACCAGCAGAGGTACAGGGGAGTCCAACGAGCAGTACTTC. Residues: CATSRGTGESNEQYF.

The V gene is TRBV4-2, the J gene TRBJ2-3; 9 nucleotides agree with TRBD2. Germline V gene sequence: CDR1 LGHNA, CDR2 YNFKEQ. The CDR3 length is 16 residues. The V gene end was trimmed by 1 base and the J gene end by 5 bases; junction bases not matched to a gene: 7. The CDR3 DNA reads as TGTGCCAGCAGCCAAGGTTCGGCGGGAGGGTTAGATACGCAGTATTTT. It codes for CASSQGSAGGLDTQYF.

This clone was recorded once. The chain couples TRBV25-1 to TRBJ1-4; D is undetermined. The germline V gene encodes CDR1 MGHDK and CDR2 SYGVNS. CDR3 size: 11 residues. V lost 6 bases to trimming and J lost 8 bases, with 7 bases between them. The CDR3 is CASRDWEKLFF. The CDR3 nucleotides read TGTGCCAGCAGGGACTGGGAAAAACTGTTTTTT.

A single count supports this clone. The chain joins TRBV18 to TRBJ2-1; 12 bases map to TRBD2. The junction had 9 bases not matched to a gene; V was cut back by 3 bases and J by 9 bases. The CDR3 totals 16 residues. CDR1 and CDR2 (germline): KGHSH, LQKENI. The chain's CDR3 is CASSPRLAGEEGEQFF. The CDR3 DNA sequence: TGTGCCAGCTCACCTCGACTAGCGGGAGAAGAGGGTGAGCAGTTCTTC.

The chain is built from TRBV6-1 and TRBJ2-3, with D tentatively TRBD2 (5 bases). This CDR3 is 16 amino acids long. V lost 2 bases to trimming and J lost 4 bases, with 16 bases between them. Per the germline V gene, CDR1 is MNHNS and CDR2 is SASEGT. CDR3 coding DNA: TGTGCCAGCAGTGAACCCCCGGCTAGCCCCGCAGATACGCAGTATTTT. Amino acid sequence: CASSEPPASPADTQYF.

This clone was recorded once. The V gene is TRBV5-1, the J gene TRBJ2-3; TRBD1 might be the D (7 bases). Per germline, CDR1 SGHRS and CDR2 YFSETQ. This CDR3 spans 16 amino acids. V lost 4 bases to trimming and J lost 5 bases, with 20 bases between them. As DNA, the CDR3 is TGCGCCAGCAGCCCGGCTGGGGGGTCAGGGGGAGATACGCAGTATTTT. This codes for CASSPAGGSGGDTQYF.

The chain has TRBV18 and TRBJ2-5, with TRBD2 matching over 7 bases. J was trimmed by 7 bases and V by 2 bases; bases with no gene match: 4. Germline V gene data show CDR1 as KGHSH and CDR2 as LQKENI. This CDR3 has 13 amino acids. CDR3 in DNA: TGTGCCAGCTCACCAGGCCAGCGGGGGACCCAGTACTTC. This encodes CASSPGQRGTQYF.

This clone was seen more than once but under ten times. The chain has TRBV28 and TRBJ2-7; possibly TRBD1 for D (6 bases). CDR1 MDHEN and CDR2 SYDVKM come from the germline V gene. The CDR3 has 14 amino acids. The V end was cut by 5 bases, the J end by 8 bases, with 19 bases between. In DNA form, the CDR3 reads TGTGCCAGCAGTGTGACAGGTCGATCTACGAAGCAGTACTTC. This codes for CASSVTGRSTKQYF.

The chain combines TRBV30 with TRBJ2-6; D unclear. Germline V gives CDR1 GTSNPN, CDR2 SVGIG (reference sequence). The CDR3 is 15 amino acids. V shed 3 bases and J shed 0 bases, with 9 bases lying between them. The CDR3: CAWSPGFSGANVLTF. CDR3 nucleotides: TGTGCCTGGAGCCCCGGGTTCTCTGGGGCCAACGTCCTGACTTTC.

This clone was observed a few times. This chain connects TRBV5-4 to TRBJ2-7; 15 bases match TRBD2. The CDR3 consists of 15 residues. The germline CDR1 and CDR2 sequences are SGHNT and YYREEE (reference sequence). Unmatched junction bases numbered 3, after V lost 4 bases and J lost 4 bases. For the CDR3, the DNA is TGTGCCAGCAGCCCGGGACTAGCGGGAGGTTACGAGCAGTACTTC. This sequence encodes CASSPGLAGGYEQYF.

The rearrangement joins TRBV2 to TRBJ2-7; 10 bases fit TRBD1. V trimming: 7 bases; J trimming: 4 bases; junction bases outside the gene matches: 10. Germline V lookup: CDR1 SNHLY, CDR2 FYNNEI. The CDR3 has 15 residues. The CDR3 coding sequence is TGTGCCAGCACCGCCCGGACAGGGGGGAGGTACGAGCAGTACTTC. Translation: CASTARTGGRYEQYF.

The genes are TRBV11-2 and TRBJ2-3; 14 bases match TRBD2. Germline assignment: CDR1 SGHAT and CDR2 FQNNGV. The CDR3 extends over 16 amino acids. Trimming removed 5 bases from V and 4 bases from J; junction bases left unmatched: 5. CDR3 sequence (DNA): TGTGCCAGCAGCCCGGGACTAGCGGGAGTTGCAGATACGCAGTATTTT. Translating gives CASSPGLAGVADTQYF.